The rows below give T cell receptor beta chains drawn from one sample of a study of cytomegalovirus exposure and HLA in healthy donors. Sequenced by immunoSEQ multiplex PCR; TCRdb stores in-frame clones only, minus some. Here the sample spans approximately 150,000 clones, approximately 85% being singletons. The sample taken for sequencing was PBMCs. The receptors here all came from a man aged 25 to 40 in good health and CMV-seropositive. Both conserved end residues are part of each CDR3. The order of the fields is J gene, D gene, V gene, clone size, CDR3 protein. A D gene is named only where the DNA matches it firmly. Size is stated for part of the rows, as once, few or many counts, or as a class when the clone is expanded.

TRBJ1-4 | TRBD1 | TRBV27 | few | CASRDGTGGLEKLFF
TRBJ2-3 | - | TRBV7-9 | - | CASFFLPTYGTDTQYF
TRBJ2-3 | TRBD2 | TRBV6-6 | - | CASSYAGLASTDTQYF
TRBJ2-1 | - | TRBV28 | once | CASSLSGSYNEQFF
TRBJ1-6 | TRBD1 | TRBV4-3 | - | CASSQDSQGVNSPLHF
TRBJ2-1 | TRBD2 | TRBV29-1 | - | CSVVPAGASRQFF
TRBJ2-7 | TRBD1 | TRBV2 | - | CASTRTGLSYEQYF
TRBJ2-7 | - | TRBV7-6 | - | CASSAQGPREQYF
TRBJ2-1 | - | TRBV5-1 | - | CASSLDPGAYYNEQFF
TRBJ2-7 | TRBD1 | TRBV11-2 | - | CASSLDRGAYEQYF
TRBJ2-1 | TRBD2 | TRBV5-1 | - | CASSLVTSGNYNEQFF
TRBJ2-1 | TRBD2 | TRBV7-2 | - | CASRRLAGGIGEQFF
TRBJ2-2 | TRBD2 | TRBV10-3 | - | CAISRELAGGEAGELFF
TRBJ1-2 | - | TRBV7-2 | - | CASSFRVYGYTF
TRBJ2-7 | - | TRBV5-1 | few | CASSLRERDEQYF
TRBJ1-4 | - | TRBV6-6 | - | CASSAVATNEKLFF
TRBJ2-3 | TRBD2 | TRBV19 | - | CASSRTSGRGTDTQYF
TRBJ1-2 | TRBD1 | TRBV9 | once | CASSGFNRGLYGYTF
TRBJ1-1 | - | TRBV11-3 | - | CASSLGGAVAFF
TRBJ1-1 | - | TRBV25-1 | - | CASSLSVLGTEAFF
TRBJ2-1 | TRBD2 | TRBV6-4 | few | CASSDSSGSYNEQFF
- | TRBD1 | TRBV5-4 | - | CASSSRTGSVSEQYF
TRBJ1-5 | - | TRBV6-5 | - | CASPRGGSQPQHF
TRBJ1-2 | TRBD1 | TRBV9 | - | CASSVGSGTGYGYTF
TRBJ2-2 | - | TRBV19 | - | CASSQRAHGGELFF
TRBJ2-1 | - | TRBV7-2 | - | CASSLVYHNEQFF
TRBJ2-3 | - | TRBV18 | - | CASSPGGRGDTQYF
TRBJ2-1 | TRBD2 | TRBV11-3 | - | CASSLEGLAGGSNEQFF
TRBJ2-6 | - | TRBV9 | - | CASSVAPGANVLTF
TRBJ1-4 | TRBD1 | TRBV27 | - | CASSPDRSNEKLFF
TRBJ1-2 | - | TRBV6-6 | - | CASSYGPDGYTF
TRBJ1-2 | - | TRBV27 | - | CASSLSDGRGYTF
TRBJ1-1 | - | TRBV7-3 | - | CASSLKGRGTEAFF
TRBJ2-7 | - | TRBV7-9 | once | CASSSRYEQYF
TRBJ2-1 | TRBD2 | TRBV27 | - | CASSFQAGGPRDEQFF
TRBJ2-5 | TRBD2 | TRBV7-3 | - | CASSLSGGETQYF
TRBJ2-2 | - | TRBV7-9 | - | CSSSSQTGPPGELFF
TRBJ2-7 | - | TRBV5-1 | - | CASSPDGDLLSYEQYF
TRBJ1-2 | TRBD1 | TRBV4-2 | - | CASSQDGGTGGFDYGYTF
TRBJ2-7 | - | TRBV6-1 | - | CASSWGVHEQYF
TRBJ2-2 | TRBD2 | TRBV7-8 | - | CASSSSGRNTGELFF
TRBJ2-7 | - | TRBV19 | - | CASSSGPYEQYF
TRBJ1-1 | - | TRBV6-5 | - | CASSSLASGVTEAFF
TRBJ2-7 | - | TRBV5-4 | - | CASSLARRLHEQYF
TRBJ1-1 | - | TRBV5-1 | - | CASSLAGGLNTEAFF
TRBJ1-5 | - | TRBV4-2 | once | CASSQDGQRPNQPQHF
TRBJ1-1 | TRBD1 | TRBV10-3 | - | CAISESDRGMNTEAFF
TRBJ2-5 | - | TRBV7-2 | - | CASSPGGTQYF
TRBJ1-3 | - | TRBV6-1 | - | CASSVEEENTIYF
TRBJ2-7 | - | TRBV18 | - | CASSPAPGYEQYF
TRBJ2-3 | - | TRBV7-3 | once | CASSQRFTDTQYF
TRBJ1-1 | - | TRBV19 | - | CASSMFDTPNTEAFF
TRBJ2-1 | - | TRBV7-2 | - | CASSLVTASDEQFF